Detailed here is one T cell receptor beta chain. Original methodology: Amplification of reference gene primers provided the estimated nucleated cell counts. Clones were sequenced by immunoSEQ multiplex PCR, and TCRdb holds only the in-frame ones, with some missing. The V and J calls and the clone size are those of that table, but D and trimming were determined from the DNA. Here the sample spans approximately 300,000 clones, around 83% being singletons. Trimming stripped 9 bases from V and 8 bases from J, with 19 bases between. In germline, CDR1 is SNHLY, CDR2 FYNNEI. This CDR3 has 13 amino acids. The data belong to a study of blood T cell repertoires in COVID-19. Background on the study: Sites in the United States, Italy and Spain provided acute and convalescent COVID-19 samples.

The origin of this receptor is a woman aged 45-65 years with acute or convalescent COVID-19. The rearrangement links TRBV2 to TRBJ1-2; D gene uncertain. The specimen sequenced was peripheral blood. CDR3 nucleotides: TGTGCCAGACAATTAGGAGCGGCCGGCGGCTACACCTTC. Protein product: CARQLGAAGGYTF.